This T cell receptor beta chain was recorded in a study of radiotherapy plus CTLA-4 blockade in lung cancer. Overall study context: Objective responses emerged in 15% to 20% of patients, and 31% attained disease control.

TCRdb's table, derived via immunoSEQ multiplex PCR, lists solely in-frame clones and lacks some. The sample consists of tens of thousands of clones, around four fifths of them appearing once. The source is a human donor with non-small cell lung cancer whose response to radiotherapy plus ipilimumab could not be evaluated. The sequenced sample was peripheral blood, obtained from a patient treated with radiotherapy plus ipilimumab.

The CDR3 DNA is TGCAGCGTTGGTCGGGAGGGCCTATCTACCGGGGAGCTGTTTTTT. Translated: CSVGREGLSTGELFF. This chain uses TRBV29-1 with TRBJ2-2; the match to TRBD2 covers 8 bases. In germline, CDR1 is SQVTM, CDR2 ANQGSEA. V gave up 4 bases and J gave up 5 bases; unmatched junction bases: 9. This CDR3 region has 15 residues.